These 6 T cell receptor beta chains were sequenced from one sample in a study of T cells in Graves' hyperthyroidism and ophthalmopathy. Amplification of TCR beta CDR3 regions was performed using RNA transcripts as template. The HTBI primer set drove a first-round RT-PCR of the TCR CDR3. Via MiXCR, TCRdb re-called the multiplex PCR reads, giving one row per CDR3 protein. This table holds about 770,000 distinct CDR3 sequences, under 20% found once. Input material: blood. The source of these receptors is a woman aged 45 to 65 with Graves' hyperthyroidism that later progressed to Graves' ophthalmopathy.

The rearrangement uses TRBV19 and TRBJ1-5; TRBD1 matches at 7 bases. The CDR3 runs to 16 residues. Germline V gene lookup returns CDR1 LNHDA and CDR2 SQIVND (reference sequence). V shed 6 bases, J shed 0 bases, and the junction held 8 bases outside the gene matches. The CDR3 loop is CASRTGVRYSNQPQHF. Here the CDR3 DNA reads TGTGCCAGTAGAACAGGGGTACGATATAGCAATCAGCCCCAGCATTTT.

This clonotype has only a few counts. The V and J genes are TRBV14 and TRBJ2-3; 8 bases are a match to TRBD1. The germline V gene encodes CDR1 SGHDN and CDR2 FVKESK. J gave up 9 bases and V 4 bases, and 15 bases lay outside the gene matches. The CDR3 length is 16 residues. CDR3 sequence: CASSRQDDGQGRTQYF. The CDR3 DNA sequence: TGTGCCAGCAGCCGCCAAGATGACGGACAGGGTCGGACGCAGTATTTT.

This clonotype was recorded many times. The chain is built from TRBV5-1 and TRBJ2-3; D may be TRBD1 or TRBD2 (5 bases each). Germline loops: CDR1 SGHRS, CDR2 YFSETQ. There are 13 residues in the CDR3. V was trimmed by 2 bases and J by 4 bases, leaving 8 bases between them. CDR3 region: CASSFQGPDTQYF. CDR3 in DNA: TGCGCCAGCAGCTTCCAGGGACCAGATACGCAGTATTTT.

The CDR3 spells CASGLGQDSSYNEQFF. CDR3 nucleotide sequence: TGTGCTAGTGGTTTGGGACAGGATAGCTCCTACAATGAGCAGTTCTTC. This chain joins TRBV12-5 and TRBJ2-1, with a possible D match to TRBD1 (6 bases). This CDR3 is 16 amino acids long. Germline V gene data show CDR1 as LGHNT and CDR2 as FRNRAP. Trimming shortened V by 1 base and J by 0 bases, and 10 bases separated the two germline ends. Using reference TRBV12-5 and TRBJ2-1 for the parts outside the CDR3, the full variable domain is DARVTQTPRHKVTEMGQEVTMRCQPILGHNTVFWYRQTMMQGLELLAYFRNRAPLDDSGMPKDRFSAEMPDATLATLKIQPSEPRDSAVYFCASGLGQDSSYNEQFFGPGTRLTVL.

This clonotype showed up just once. DNA for the CDR3: TGTGCCAGCAGTGAGTCGACCGACCGGTACACTGAAGCTTTCTTT. Protein sequence: CASSESTDRYTEAFF. The genes are TRBV6-1 and TRBJ1-1; D not certain. The length of the CDR3 is 15 residues. Germline loops: CDR1 MNHNS, CDR2 SASEGT. V dropped 3 bases and J dropped 3 bases, with 14 bases sitting between them.

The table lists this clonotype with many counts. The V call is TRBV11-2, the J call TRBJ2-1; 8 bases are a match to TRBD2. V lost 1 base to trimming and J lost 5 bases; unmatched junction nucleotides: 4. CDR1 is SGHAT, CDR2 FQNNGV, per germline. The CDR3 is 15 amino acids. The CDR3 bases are TGTGCCAGCAGCTTAGTCGCGGGGGGCAACAATGAGCAGTTCTTC. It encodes CASSLVAGGNNEQFF.